Detailed here is one TCR beta chain. V was trimmed by 4 bases and J by 3 bases, leaving 14 bases between them. The V gene's germline CDR1 is SGHRS and CDR2 YFSETQ. The CDR3 contains 14 residues. Profiled with immunoSEQ multiplex PCR; TCRdb holds only in-frame clones, not every one. The sample yields about 36,000 clones, 75% to 95% seen once. This sample is drawn from a study of T cell changes during pregnancy in multiple sclerosis. The receptor comes from a female donor in good health, enrolled as a control in a pregnancy study. The specimen was CD4+ T cells from peripheral blood mononuclear cells, collected in the second trimester of pregnancy. The chain is built from TRBV5-1 and TRBJ2-7; possibly TRBD1 for D (6 bases). The CDR3 loop reads CASSMGTSDYEQYF. CDR3 sequence (DNA): TGCGCCAGCAGCATGGGGACAAGCGACTACGAGCAGTACTTC. The complete variable domain, with remaining parts taken from reference TRBV5-1 and TRBJ2-7, reads KAGVTQTPRYLIKTRGQQVTLSCSPISGHRSVSWYQQTPGQGLQFLFEYFSETQRNKGNFPGRFSGRQFSNSRSEMNVSTLELGDSALYLCASSMGTSDYEQYFGPGTRLTVT.